Below, 20 T cell receptor beta chains from the same sample are listed, as sequenced in a study of T cell changes during pregnancy in multiple sclerosis. The assay was immunoSEQ multiplex PCR, and TCRdb's table has in-frame clones only and misses some. This table holds some 38,000 clones, about 89% found once. The material was CD4+ T cells from peripheral blood mononuclear cells, obtained in the third trimester of pregnancy. These receptors all come from a female donor in good health, enrolled as a control in a pregnancy study.

V usage is TRBV7-2 and J usage is TRBJ2-7; TRBD1 is a possible D gene (5 bases). The CDR3 has 14 amino acids. V was pared by 2 bases and J by 7 bases, with 15 bases between. Germline lookup yields CDR1 SGHTA and CDR2 FQGNSA. Written as DNA, the CDR3 is TGTGCCAGCAGCTTATGGGGCAGCCAAGAAGAGCAGTACTTC. As protein: CASSLWGSQEEQYF.

This sequence joins TRBV7-9 and TRBJ1-2; TRBD1 is a possible D gene (5 bases). The V end was cut by 0 bases, the J end by 5 bases, with 10 bases between. Germline V CDR1 and CDR2: SEHNR, FQNEAQ (reference sequence). The length of the CDR3 is 14 residues. The chain's CDR3 is CASSLAQGGYGYTF. DNA for the CDR3: TGTGCCAGCAGCTTAGCCCAGGGCGGTTATGGCTACACCTTC.

The chain carries TRBV15 and TRBJ1-4; D perhaps matches TRBD1 (6 bases). Germline V gene sequence: CDR1 LNHNV, CDR2 YYDKDF (reference sequence). Trimming stripped 4 bases from V and 6 bases from J, with 18 bases between. CDR3 size: 16 residues. CDR3 protein: CATSTSYRDADEKLFF. In nucleotides, the CDR3 is TGTGCCACCAGCACATCATACAGGGATGCGGATGAAAAACTGTTTTTT.

Details on this clone: The junction does not match germline at one end; this may be a read error. The rearrangement uses TRBV29-1 and TRBJ2-5, with a weak D call TRBD2 (6 bases). CDR1 and CDR2 (germline): SQVTM, ANQGSEA. The length of the CDR3 is 12 residues. CDR3 protein: CSVDEPRGTSHF. CDR3 DNA: TGCAGCGTCGACGAACCCCGGGGGACTTCCCACTTC.

This chain uses TRBV5-4 with TRBJ2-7; a weak D match, TRBD2 (6 bases). In germline, CDR1 is SGHNT, CDR2 YYREEE (reference sequence). The V and J ends lost 0 bases and 4 bases respectively, with 8 bases between them. This CDR3 region has 13 residues. CDR3 sequence reads: CASSLAGVYEQYF. In nucleotides, the CDR3 is TGTGCCAGCAGCTTGGCGGGAGTTTACGAGCAGTACTTC.

This clone appeared a few times. The chain couples TRBV7-9 to TRBJ2-1; D is unclear. V gave up 5 bases and J gave up 8 bases, with 10 bases separating them. The CDR3 has 12 amino acids. Germline lookup yields CDR1 SEHNR and CDR2 FQNEAQ (reference sequence). This chain's CDR3 is CASSSVVYEQFF. The DNA for the CDR3 is TGTGCCAGCAGCAGCGTGGTTTATGAGCAGTTCTTC.

Only one count was recorded for this clone. The genes are TRBV5-5 and TRBJ2-7; 7 nucleotides line up with TRBD1. Germline V CDR1 and CDR2: SGHKS, YYEKEE (reference sequence). The CDR3 runs to 15 residues. Trimming removed 4 bases from V and 3 bases from J; junction bases left unmatched: 10. CDR3 sequence reads: CASSPQPQGYYEQYF. CDR3 in DNA: TGTGCCAGCAGCCCACAGCCACAGGGGTACTACGAGCAGTACTTC. The complete variable domain, with remaining parts taken from reference TRBV5-5 and TRBJ2-7, reads DAGVTQSPTHLIKTRGQQVTLRCSPISGHKSVSWYQQVLGQGPQFIFQYYEKEERGRGNFPDRFSARQFPNYSSELNVNALLLGDSALYLCASSPQPQGYYEQYFGPGTRLTVT.

The chain employs TRBV6-6 and TRBJ2-7; D not certain. V was cut by 4 bases and J by 4 bases, with 8 bases left in between. The CDR3 length is 12 residues. CDR1 and CDR2 from the germline V gene are MNHNY and SVGAGI (reference sequence). In DNA, the CDR3 is TGTGCCAGCAGTTTAACTGAGTACGAGCAGTACTTC. It yields the protein CASSLTEYEQYF.

This clone occurred once. The chain recombines TRBV7-3 with TRBJ2-7, with TRBD1 matching 9 bases. V was clipped by 0 bases and J by 1 base; unmatched bases: 1. CDR1 SGHTA and CDR2 FQGTGA come from the germline V gene. The CDR3 covers 15 residues. CDR3: CASSLTGTGSYEQYF. CDR3 nucleotide sequence: TGTGCCAGCAGCTTAACCGGGACAGGGTCCTACGAGCAGTACTTC.

The chain uses TRBV7-3 and TRBJ1-1; D is perhaps TRBD1 (5 bases). Trimming left V 5 bases short and J 5 bases short, with 15 bases between. CDR1 and CDR2 (germline): SGHTA, FQGTGA. The CDR3 has 14 residues. CDR3 nucleotides: TGTGCCAGCAGCCCCTTCAGGGTGAGGACTGAAGCTTTCTTT. It is translated as CASSPFRVRTEAFF.

J is TRBJ1-2 and V is TRBV28, with D tentatively TRBD1 (5 bases). There are 13 residues in the CDR3. The V end was cut by 6 bases, the J end by 6 bases, with 14 bases between. Germline CDR1 and CDR2: MDHEN and SYDVKM. The CDR3 DNA reads TGTGCCAGCAGGGGCGGGGGAGCGAATGGCTACACCTTC. This gives the protein CASRGGGANGYTF.

This sequence joins TRBV13 and TRBJ1-2; D is perhaps TRBD1 (6 bases). Trimming removed 4 bases at V and 5 bases at J, with 14 bases between. There are 14 residues in the CDR3. From germline, CDR1 is PRHDT and CDR2 FYEKMQ (reference sequence). CDR3 in DNA: TGTGCCAGCAGCTCACAGGGAAAGGCGTATGGCTACACCTTC. Protein sequence: CASSSQGKAYGYTF.

The chain uses TRBV5-4 and TRBJ2-3; maybe TRBD1 (5 bases). The ends were cut back, 7 bases at V and 0 bases at J, with 15 bases in the middle. From germline, CDR1 is SGHNT and CDR2 YYREEE (reference sequence). The length of the CDR3 is 15 residues. The CDR3 DNA follows: TGTGCCAGCGCCCCCAGGGCGAGTAGCACAGATACGCAGTATTTT. Amino acids: CASAPRASSTDTQYF. The whole variable domain, remainder taken from reference TRBV5-4 and TRBJ2-3, is ETGVTQSPTHLIKTRGQQVTLRCSSQSGHNTVSWYQQALGQGPQFIFQYYREEENGRGNFPPRFSGLQFPNYSSELNVNALELDDSALYLCASAPRASSTDTQYFGPGTRLTVL.

The rearrangement links TRBV11-1 to TRBJ1-4, with TRBD1 matching over 8 bases. Germline V gene data show CDR1 as SGHAT and CDR2 as FQDESV (reference sequence). V dropped 3 bases and J dropped 8; count of bases not matched to a gene: 5. The CDR3 sequence is 14 residues long. CDR3 amino acids: CASSFRQGNEKLFF. The CDR3 DNA sequence: TGTGCCAGCAGCTTCCGACAGGGGAACGAAAAACTGTTTTTT.

A single count supports this clone. The rearrangement links TRBV2 to TRBJ2-5; 8 nucleotides match TRBD2. The CDR3 loop spans 15 amino acids. V was clipped by 8 bases and J by 1 base; unmatched bases: 9. CDR1 is SNHLY, CDR2 FYNNEI, per germline. The CDR3 DNA is TGTGCCAGCTCATTAGCGGGGCGAAGCCAAGAGACCCAGTACTTC. It codes for CASSLAGRSQETQYF.

This chain links TRBV27 with TRBJ2-5, with TRBD2 as a possible D gene (6 bases). In germline, CDR1 is MNHEY, CDR2 SMNVEV (reference sequence). Trimming left V 6 bases short and J 7 bases short, with 18 bases between. This CDR3 is 14 amino acids long. This CDR3 reads CASSPEGLWRTQYF. The CDR3 DNA reads as TGTGCCAGCAGCCCTGAGGGACTTTGGAGGACCCAGTACTTC.

This clone showed up just once. The rearrangement joins TRBV14 to TRBJ1-2; D not certain. This CDR3 contains 16 residues. CDR1 is SGHDN and CDR2 is FVKESK in the germline V gene. The V and J ends lost 1 base and 5 bases respectively, with 17 bases between them. CDR3 nucleotide sequence: TGTGCCAGCAGCCAAGTGGGCAACCCGCTTTTATATGGCTACACCTTC. As protein: CASSQVGNPLLYGYTF.

This chain uses TRBV19 with TRBJ1-6, with 8 bases that match TRBD1. Germline V gene lookup returns CDR1 LNHDA and CDR2 SQIVND (reference sequence). This CDR3 spans 17 amino acids. After removal of 3 bases from V and 7 bases from J, the junction contained 11 bases not matched to a gene. As DNA, the CDR3 is TGTGCCAGTAGTATCGGGCAGGGGGCGGGCCAGAATTCACCCCTCCACTTT. Translating it yields CASSIGQGAGQNSPLHF.

The chain combines TRBV2 with TRBJ2-1; 7 positions agree with TRBD2. CDR3 length: 11 amino acids. Trimming cost V 10 bases and J 7 bases; bases outside gene matches: 4. Germline assignment: CDR1 SNHLY and CDR2 FYNNEI. The CDR3 loop reads CATSLANEQFF. DNA of the CDR3: TGTGCCACCTCACTAGCGAATGAGCAGTTCTTC.

The chain combines TRBV11-3 with TRBJ1-1, with TRBD1 matching 7 bases. V was clipped by 1 base and J by 2 bases; unmatched bases: 7. The CDR3 runs 16 residues. Germline assignment: CDR1 SGHNT and CDR2 YENEEA. The CDR3, as DNA: TGTGCCAGCAGCTTAGGGCCCCGGGACAGAAACACTGAAGCTTTCTTT. It is translated as CASSLGPRDRNTEAFF.